A selection of T cell receptor beta chains follows, all from one sample in a study of T cell repertoires in cytomegalovirus infection. Via MiXCR, TCRdb re-called the reads, giving one row per CDR3 protein. Among about 530,000 distinct CDR3 sequences listed, about 26% were seen once. The sample taken for sequencing was PBMCs. The receptor set was obtained from a human donor in good health (CMV status not recorded). Some clones in this sample may be carry-over from other donors' samples. CDR3s include the opening cysteine and the closing phenylalanine or tryptophan. D genes are given only for firm matches. Clone size is stated in some rows and not others, as once, few, many or a class when expanded.

clone_size	j_call	v_call	d_call	cdr3_nt	cdr3_aa
few	TRBJ1-4	TRBV6-2/TRBV6-3	-	TGTGCCAGCAGTTATGGACAGTTCCGAGGACAAGAAAAACTGTTTTTT	CASSYGQFRGQEKLFF
few	TRBJ2-2	TRBV7-6	TRBD2	TGTGCCAGCAGCCCCGGGGGGGTCACCGGGGAGCTGTTTTTT	CASSPGGVTGELFF
-	TRBJ2-1	TRBV7-6	-	TGTGCCAGCAGCTTATTGACGGTTGGCAATGAGCAGTTCTTC	CASSLLTVGNEQFF
many	TRBJ2-3	TRBV7-2	TRBD2	TGTGCCAGCAGCTTAGTCCCCGCTGGACTAGCGGGTCGCACAGATACGCAGTATTTT	CASSLVPAGLAGRTDTQYF
many	TRBJ2-3	TRBV7-6	-	TGTGCCAGCAGCTACAACAGGGAGACAGATACGCAGTATTTT	CASSYNRETDTQYF
-	TRBJ1-6	TRBV12-3/TRBV12-4	-	TGTGCCACTCAGGGCGGGGTTCCACCCCTCCACTTT	CATQGGVPPLHF
-	TRBJ2-5	TRBV4-1	-	TGCGCCAGCAGCCAAGATGTGGCGGGGTCACAAGAGACCCAGTACTTC	CASSQDVAGSQETQYF
many	TRBJ2-2	TRBV11-2	-	TGTGCCAGCAGCTTAGAAGTTTATCGGGGACCTAACGCCGGGGAGCTGTTTTTT	CASSLEVYRGPNAGELFF
-	TRBJ2-5	TRBV30	-	TGTGCCTGGAGTGGTGGACCGGGGGAGACCCAGTACTTC	CAWSGGPGETQYF
few	TRBJ2-1	TRBV25-1	-	TGTGCCAGCAGTGAAGTGGACGGTTTGTATAATGAGCAGTTCTTC	CASSEVDGLYNEQFF
few	TRBJ2-1	TRBV7-3	-	TGTGCCAGCAGCTCAACCCCGGGACCCCCCGGCAATGAGCAGTTCTTC	CASSSTPGPPGNEQFF
few	TRBJ2-5	TRBV19	-	TGTGCCAGTAGTATATCCTATCGGGAGACCCAGTACTTC	CASSISYRETQYF
many	TRBJ2-3	TRBV7-9	TRBD2	TGTGCCAGCAGGACTAGCGGGAGACTGAATGCAGATACGCAGTATTTT	CASRTSGRLNADTQYF
-	TRBJ2-1	TRBV7-9	-	TGTGCCAGCAGCTTCAGAGCGTCGGGGGGCATGGATGAGCAGTTCTTC	CASSFRASGGMDEQFF
-	TRBJ2-1	TRBV11-3	TRBD2	TGTGCCAGCACGCCCGGACTAGCGGCCTACAATGAGCAGTTCTTC	CASTPGLAAYNEQFF
few	TRBJ2-5	TRBV19	TRBD1	TGTGCCAGTAGTATCGCGGGGACAGGGTTGGGGACCCAGTACTTC	CASSIAGTGLGTQYF
few	TRBJ2-7	TRBV20-1	-	TGCAGTGCCGGGTTGGGGTCCTACGAGCAGTACTTC	CSAGLGSYEQYF
-	TRBJ1-6	TRBV11-2	TRBD1	TGTGCCAGCAGCTTAGGCTACAGGGGGCACGGTAGTTCACCCCTCCACTTT	CASSLGYRGHGSSPLHF
few	TRBJ1-2	TRBV19	TRBD1	TGTGCCAGTAGTCCTTTAGGGGGCTACTATGGCTACACCTTC	CASSPLGGYYGYTF
-	TRBJ2-3	TRBV12-3/TRBV12-4	-	TGTGCCAGCAGTTCCGGAGCGGGTGATGGCACAGATACGCAGTATTTT	CASSSGAGDGTDTQYF
-	TRBJ1-4	TRBV28	-	TGTGCCAGCAGTTTTTGGGAAATTAATGAAAAACTGTTTTTT	CASSFWEINEKLFF
-	TRBJ1-1	TRBV6-1	TRBD1	TGTGCCAGCAGTCCCGGACAGGGGAAGACTGAAGCTTTCTTT	CASSPGQGKTEAFF
many	TRBJ2-5	TRBV7-6	TRBD1	TGTGCCAGCAGCAACGGACAGGGAGGAGGAGAGACCCAGTACTTC	CASSNGQGGGETQYF
few	TRBJ1-4	TRBV7-9	-	TGTGCCAGCAGCCGAGACAGTAGGAGACTGTTTTTT	CASSRDSRRLFF
-	TRBJ2-3	TRBV12-3/TRBV12-4	-	TGTGCCAGCAGTGTAGATTTTGACGATACGCAGTATTTT	CASSVDFDDTQYF
-	TRBJ1-1	TRBV11-2	-	TGTGCCAGCAGCTTAGATCTGGCAGGGAAGGCAGCTTTCTTT	CASSLDLAGKAAFF
-	TRBJ2-1	TRBV18	-	TGTGCCAGCTCACCACGGCTACAAGGGACGGCAAACCACAATGAGCAGTTCTTC	CASSPRLQGTANHNEQFF
few	TRBJ2-1	TRBV7-6	TRBD2	TGTGCCAGCAGCTTAACGAAGACTAGCGGGAGGACCTATGAGCAGTTCTTC	CASSLTKTSGRTYEQFF
many	TRBJ2-7	TRBV7-2	TRBD2	TGTGCCAGCACCCCCGGGGGGTACGAGCAGTACTTC	CASTPGGYEQYF
-	TRBJ2-2	TRBV7-2	-	TGTGCCAGCAGCCTGCGAAGGACAGAAGCGACCGGGGAGCTGTTTTTT	CASSLRRTEATGELFF
many	TRBJ2-1	TRBV5-6	-	TGTGCCAGCAGCCGAGTTGGTAGTCCGGATGAGCAGTTCTTC	CASSRVGSPDEQFF
few	TRBJ1-5	TRBV19	-	TGTGCCAGTAGTAACAGGGCTAGCAATCAGCCCCAGCATTTT	CASSNRASNQPQHF
-	TRBJ1-2	TRBV9	-	TGTGCCAGCAGCGTAGAGGGGGTAACCTATGGCTACACCTTC	CASSVEGVTYGYTF
-	TRBJ1-5	TRBV27	TRBD1	TGTGCCAGCAGTGCGGGACAGGGTTTTCATCAGCCCCAGCATTTT	CASSAGQGFHQPQHF
-	TRBJ2-3	TRBV10-3	TRBD2	TGTGCCATCAGGGGACTAGCGGACACAGATACGCAGTATTTT	CAIRGLADTDTQYF
-	TRBJ2-5	TRBV7-9	TRBD2	TGTGCCAGCAGCCTCCGGGGGGGGGAGCAAGAGACCCAGTACTTC	CASSLRGGEQETQYF
-	TRBJ2-3	TRBV5-4	-	TGTGCCAGCAGCGGGGGGGGCCTGGGCACAGATACGCAGTATTTT	CASSGGGLGTDTQYF
few	TRBJ2-3	TRBV7-6	TRBD2	TGTGCCAGCGGCCCACTAGCGGGAGGCCCTCTTCGCACAGATACGCAGTATTTT	CASGPLAGGPLRTDTQYF
-	TRBJ2-4	TRBV7-9	-	TGTGCCAGCAGCTTCCACAGGGAACTAGCCAAAAACATTCAGTACTTC	CASSFHRELAKNIQYF
few	TRBJ2-3	TRBV20-1	-	TGCAGTGCTAGAGACCCTCGTTGGAGGGCAGATACGCAGTATTTT	CSARDPRWRADTQYF
few	TRBJ2-5	TRBV29-1	TRBD2	TGCAGCGCTGGAGCGGGGCGGGAGACCCAGTACTTC	CSAGAGRETQYF
few	TRBJ2-3	TRBV11-3	TRBD2	TGTGCCAGCACCACAAACTGGACTAGCGGCACAGATACGCAGTATTTT	CASTTNWTSGTDTQYF
few	TRBJ2-5	TRBV24-1	-	TGTGCCACCAGTGATTTGGGCGGACAAGGGGAGACCCAGTACTTC	CATSDLGGQGETQYF
-	TRBJ2-5	TRBV5-4	TRBD1	TGTGCCAGCAGCTTTGGGACAGCCGAAGAGACCCAGTACTTC	CASSFGTAEETQYF
-	TRBJ1-1	TRBV19	-	TGTGCCGTCAGGGACAAGAACACTGAAGCTTTCTTT	CAVRDKNTEAFF
few	TRBJ1-5	TRBV19	-	TGTGCCAGTAGCATGGGGGGGCCCCTCAATCAGCCCCAGCATTTT	CASSMGGPLNQPQHF
few	TRBJ2-5	TRBV6-2/TRBV6-3	-	TGTGCCAGCAGTTACAGGATTCGCGAGGCCCAGTACTTC	CASSYRIREAQYF
few	TRBJ2-6	TRBV2	TRBD1	TGTGCCAGCAACAGGGGGTCTAGCTCTGGGGCCAACGTCCTGACTTTC	CASNRGSSSGANVLTF
few	TRBJ2-1	TRBV6-6	-	TGTGCCAGCAGGACGGTCGGAGAGCAGTTCTTC	CASRTVGEQFF
many	TRBJ1-4	TRBV7-2	-	TGTGCCAGCAGCTTACAGGGTTCTAATGAAAAACTGTTTTTT	CASSLQGSNEKLFF
-	TRBJ2-1	TRBV18	-	TGTGCCAGCTCACTAGGACCACCCCCATTAAGTGAGCAGTTCTTC	CASSLGPPPLSEQFF